This entry concerns a single TCR beta chain. What it recognizes is unknown. These data are taken from a study of T cell responses to AZD1222 COVID-19 vaccine. Findings and caveats of the study: Sampling captured repertoires only after the peak T cell response. Among vaccine-associated CD4 TCRs, coverage spanned spike, with dominance at 160-218 and 743-854. Baseline serology detected seropositivity in only six AZD1222 recipients. In a largely white British group with more females than males, clonal diversity was possibly underestimated.

V was clipped by 6 bases and J by 6 bases; unmatched bases: 14. Germline loops: CDR1 SGHDT, CDR2 YYEEEE. This CDR3 has 16 amino acids. Sequencing was performed with immunoSEQ multiplex PCR; in TCRdb, only in-frame clones are kept and a portion is missing. The table records 55,000 to 80,000 clones, 84% of them present only once. The sequenced sample was peripheral blood, obtained on day 0 of AZD1222 vaccination. The chain has TRBV5-6 and TRBJ1-4; 7 bases align to TRBD1. The sequence derives from an adult in good health. CDR3 bases: TGTGCCAGCACCCGACAGGGTATGGGGCCTTATGAAAAACTGTTTTTT. Translating gives CASTRQGMGPYEKLFF.